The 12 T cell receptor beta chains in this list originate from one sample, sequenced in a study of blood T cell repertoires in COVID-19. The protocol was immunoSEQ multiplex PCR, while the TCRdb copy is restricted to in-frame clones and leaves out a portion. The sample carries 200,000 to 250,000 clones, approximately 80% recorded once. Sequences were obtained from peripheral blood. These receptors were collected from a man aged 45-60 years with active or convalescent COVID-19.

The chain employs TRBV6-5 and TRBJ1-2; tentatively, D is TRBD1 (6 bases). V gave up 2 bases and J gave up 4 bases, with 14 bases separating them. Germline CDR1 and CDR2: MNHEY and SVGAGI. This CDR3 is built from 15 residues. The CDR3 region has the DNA TGTGCCAGCAGTTACGATTACAGGGCTGTCTATGGCTACACCTTC. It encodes CASSYDYRAVYGYTF.

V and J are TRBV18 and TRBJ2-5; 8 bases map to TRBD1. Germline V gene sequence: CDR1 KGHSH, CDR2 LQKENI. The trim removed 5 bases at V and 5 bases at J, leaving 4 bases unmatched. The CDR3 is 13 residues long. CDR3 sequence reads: CASSTDRVETQYF. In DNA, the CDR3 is TGTGCCAGCTCAACGGACAGGGTTGAGACCCAGTACTTC.

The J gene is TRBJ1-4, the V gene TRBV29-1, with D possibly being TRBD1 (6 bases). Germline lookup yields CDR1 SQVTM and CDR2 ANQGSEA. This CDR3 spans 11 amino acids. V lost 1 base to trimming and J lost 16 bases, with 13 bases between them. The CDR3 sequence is CSVEVQGIGFF. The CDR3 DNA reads TGCAGCGTTGAAGTGCAGGGGATAGGGTTTTTT.

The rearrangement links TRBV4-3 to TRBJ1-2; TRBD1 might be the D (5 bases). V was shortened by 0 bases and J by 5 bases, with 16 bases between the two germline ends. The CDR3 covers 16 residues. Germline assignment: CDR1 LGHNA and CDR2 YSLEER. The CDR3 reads CASSQDRALNSYGYTF. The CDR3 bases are TGCGCCAGCAGCCAAGACAGGGCTCTGAATAGTTATGGCTACACCTTC.

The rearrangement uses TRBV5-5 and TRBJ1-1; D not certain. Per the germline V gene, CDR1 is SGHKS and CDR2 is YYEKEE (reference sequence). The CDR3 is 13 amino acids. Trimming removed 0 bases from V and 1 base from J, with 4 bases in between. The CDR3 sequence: CASSLDSNTEAFF. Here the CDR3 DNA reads TGTGCCAGCAGCTTGGACTCGAACACTGAAGCTTTCTTT.

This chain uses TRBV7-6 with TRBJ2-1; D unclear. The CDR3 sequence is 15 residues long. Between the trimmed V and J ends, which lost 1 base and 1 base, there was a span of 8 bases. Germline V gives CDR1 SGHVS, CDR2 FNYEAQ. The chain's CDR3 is CASSLGRISYNEQFF. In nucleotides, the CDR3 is TGTGCCAGCAGCTTAGGGCGGATTTCCTACAATGAGCAGTTCTTC.

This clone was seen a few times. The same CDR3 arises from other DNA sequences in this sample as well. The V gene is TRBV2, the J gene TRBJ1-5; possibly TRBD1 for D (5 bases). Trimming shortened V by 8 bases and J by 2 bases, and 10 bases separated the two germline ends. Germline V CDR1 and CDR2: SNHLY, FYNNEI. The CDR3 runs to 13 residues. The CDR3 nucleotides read TGTGCCAGCGCCCGGGGGGGCAATCAGCCCCAGCATTTT. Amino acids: CASARGGNQPQHF.

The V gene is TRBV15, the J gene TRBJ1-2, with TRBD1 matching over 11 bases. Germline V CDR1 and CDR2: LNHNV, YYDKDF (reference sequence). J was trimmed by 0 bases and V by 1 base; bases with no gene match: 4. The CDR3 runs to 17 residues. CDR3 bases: TGTGCCACCAGCAGAGGGACAGGGGGCTTATCTAACTATGGCTACACCTTC. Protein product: CATSRGTGGLSNYGYTF.

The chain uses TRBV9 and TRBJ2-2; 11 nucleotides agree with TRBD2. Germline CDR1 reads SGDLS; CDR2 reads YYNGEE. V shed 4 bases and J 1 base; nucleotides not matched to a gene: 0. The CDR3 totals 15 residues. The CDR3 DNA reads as TGTGCCAGCAGCACTAGCGGGAGGAACACCGGGGAGCTGTTTTTT. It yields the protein CASSTSGRNTGELFF.

Written as DNA, the CDR3 is TGTGCCAGCAGCTCCACTCAGGGGCGCCTCTCTGGAAACACCATATATTTT. As protein: CASSSTQGRLSGNTIYF. V and J are TRBV5-6 and TRBJ1-3, with D maybe TRBD1 (6 bases). This CDR3 region has 17 residues. V gave up 3 bases and J gave up 0 bases, with 16 bases separating them. CDR1 and CDR2 (germline): SGHDT, YYEEEE.

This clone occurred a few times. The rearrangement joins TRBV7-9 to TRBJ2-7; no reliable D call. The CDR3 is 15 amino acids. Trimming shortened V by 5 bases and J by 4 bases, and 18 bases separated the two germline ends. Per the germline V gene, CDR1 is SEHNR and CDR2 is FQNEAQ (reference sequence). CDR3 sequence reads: CASSENFLDRYEQYF. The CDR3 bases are TGTGCCAGCAGCGAGAACTTTCTAGATCGGTACGAGCAGTACTTC. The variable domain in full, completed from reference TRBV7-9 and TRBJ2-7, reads DTGVSQNPRHKITKRGQNVTFRCDPISEHNRLYWYRQTLGQGPEFLTYFQNEAQLEKSRLLSDRFSAERPKGSFSTLEIQRTEQGDSAMYLCASSENFLDRYEQYFGPGTRLTVT.

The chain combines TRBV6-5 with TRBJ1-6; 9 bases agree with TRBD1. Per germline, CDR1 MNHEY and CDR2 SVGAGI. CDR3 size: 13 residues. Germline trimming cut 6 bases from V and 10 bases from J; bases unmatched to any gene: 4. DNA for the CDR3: TGTGCCAGCAGGGGACAGGGTGAATCACCCCTCCACTTT. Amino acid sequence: CASRGQGESPLHF.